The 26 T cell receptor beta chains presented below share a single source sample, sequenced in a study of T cell changes during pregnancy in multiple sclerosis. Profiled with immunoSEQ multiplex PCR; TCRdb holds only in-frame clones, not every one. The sample lists 110,000 or so clones; 90% to 95% were seen once. The material was peripheral blood, obtained before pregnancy. The receptor source for this set is a female donor with multiple sclerosis, enrolled in a pregnancy study.

This clone was seen a single time. The chain couples TRBV5-6 to TRBJ2-2; D ambiguous. This CDR3 comprises 16 residues. Trimming pared 1 base from V and 5 bases from J, leaving 15 bases between. Germline loops: CDR1 SGHDT, CDR2 YYEEEE. CDR3 residues: CASSLSRNRVTGELFF. Written as DNA, the CDR3 is TGTGCCAGCAGCTTGTCCCGGAATCGGGTAACCGGGGAGCTGTTTTTT.

This clone was seen a few times. V gene TRBV7-9 combines with J gene TRBJ1-2; 9 bases are shared with TRBD1. The CDR3 runs 12 residues. Germline assignment: CDR1 SEHNR and CDR2 FQNEAQ (reference sequence). With V trimmed by 7 bases and J by 8 bases, 5 bases remained unmatched. In DNA, the CDR3 is TGTGCCAGCACCACAGGGGGCTACGGCTACACCTTC. Its translation is CASTTGGYGYTF.

This clone was picked up one time. This sequence joins TRBV6-6 and TRBJ1-2; the D is unclear. This CDR3 has 12 residues. The germline V gene encodes CDR1 MNHNY and CDR2 SVGAGI (reference sequence). V lost 10 bases, J lost 5 bases, and 14 bases lay in between. Here the CDR3 DNA reads TGTGCCACTAACACGGCCGGGTATGGCTACACCTTC. Protein sequence: CATNTAGYGYTF.

The rearrangement uses TRBV5-8 and TRBJ2-1, with 11 bases identical to TRBD2. Germline loops: CDR1 SGHTS, CDR2 YDEGEE. J gave up 4 bases and V 5 bases, and 5 bases lay outside the gene matches. The CDR3 is made up of 15 amino acids. In nucleotides, the CDR3 is TGTGCCAGCAGTCTGGGACTAGCGGCTTACAATGAGCAGTTCTTC. It specifies CASSLGLAAYNEQFF.

This chain joins TRBV11-2 and TRBJ2-3, with D perhaps matching TRBD2 (6 bases). Trimming left V 3 bases short and J 0 bases short, with 10 bases between. The length of the CDR3 is 15 residues. Germline V gives CDR1 SGHAT, CDR2 FQNNGV. DNA for the CDR3: TGTGCCAGCAGCTTCCGGGGGACTAGCACAGATACGCAGTATTTT. Protein: CASSFRGTSTDTQYF.

The chain uses TRBV7-9 and TRBJ2-7; a weak D match, TRBD1 (6 bases). CDR1 and CDR2 (germline): SEHNR, FQNEAQ (reference sequence). V was pared by 5 bases and J by 2 bases, with 13 bases between. The CDR3 covers 14 residues. CDR3 region: CASSHRQDTYEQYF. In DNA, the CDR3 is TGTGCCAGCAGCCATCGACAGGACACCTACGAGCAGTACTTC.

The V and J genes are TRBV5-8 and TRBJ1-5; weak D call: TRBD1 (6 bases). V dropped 4 bases and J dropped 1 base, with 12 bases sitting between them. The CDR3 runs 15 residues. The germline gives CDR1 SGHTS, CDR2 YDEGEE. For the CDR3, the DNA is TGTGCCAGCAGCGACGCAGGGGTAAGCAATCAGCCCCAGCATTTT. It yields the protein CASSDAGVSNQPQHF.

This clone has just a few counts. The rearrangement joins TRBV28 to TRBJ1-4; D may be TRBD1 (6 bases). CDR3 size: 17 residues. Germline CDR1 reads MDHEN; CDR2 reads SYDVKM. The germline V and J ends were trimmed by 3 bases and 7 bases, with 21 bases remaining between them. CDR3 residues: CASSLGTLNSGPEKLFF. The DNA of the CDR3 is TGTGCCAGCAGTTTGGGGACACTGAACTCCGGGCCTGAAAAACTGTTTTTT. Full variable domain (missing parts from reference TRBV28 and TRBJ1-4): DVKVTQSSRYLVKRTGEKVFLECVQDMDHENMFWYRQDPGLGLRLIYFSYDVKMKEKGDIPEGYSVSREKKERFSLILESASTNQTSMYLCASSLGTLNSGPEKLFFGSGTQLSVL.

In its sample, this clone was seen once. The J gene is TRBJ2-2, the V gene TRBV6-1, with 10 bases fitting TRBD2. CDR1 is MNHNS, CDR2 SASEGT, per germline. V dropped 6 bases and J dropped 4; count of bases not matched to a gene: 5. The CDR3 is 15 residues long. The CDR3 loop is CASRDLAGATGELFF. The DNA of the CDR3 is TGTGCCAGCAGGGATCTAGCGGGAGCCACCGGGGAGCTGTTTTTT.

V and J are TRBV4-1 and TRBJ1-2, with D maybe TRBD1 (6 bases). The ends were cut back, 1 base at V and 4 bases at J, with 13 bases in the middle. The CDR3 is made up of 15 amino acids. Germline-derived CDR1 and CDR2 are MGHRA and YSYEKL. For the CDR3, the DNA is TGCGCCAGCAGCCAAGCTCAAGGACAGTTCTATGGCTACACCTTC. As protein: CASSQAQGQFYGYTF.

The CDR3 loop is CASSLLAGNEQFF. In nucleotides, the CDR3 is TGTGCCAGCAGCTTACTGGCGGGGAATGAGCAGTTCTTC. The gene calls are TRBV7-7 and TRBJ2-1; D might be TRBD2 (6 bases). CDR3 length: 13 amino acids. V lost 2 bases and J 7 bases, leaving 9 bases between the germline ends. Germline lookup yields CDR1 SSHAT and CDR2 FNYEAQ (reference sequence).

The V call is TRBV11-1, the J call TRBJ2-3; TRBD1 matches at 7 bases. The CDR3 length is 15 residues. Per germline, CDR1 SGHAT and CDR2 FQDESV (reference sequence). After removal of 6 bases from V and 6 bases from J, the junction contained 12 bases not matched to a gene. DNA of the CDR3: TGTGCCAGCAGTTCCCGGGACAGAATAGGGGATACGCAGTATTTT. This translates into CASSSRDRIGDTQYF.

There are a few counts of this clone. This chain joins TRBV14 and TRBJ1-6; TRBD1 might be the D (6 bases). The length of the CDR3 is 15 residues. Germline V gene sequence: CDR1 SGHDN, CDR2 FVKESK. Trimming stripped 1 base from V and 9 bases from J, with 13 bases between. The CDR3 reads CASSQGTGSVSPLHF. In DNA, the CDR3 is TGTGCCAGCAGCCAAGGTACAGGGAGTGTTTCACCCCTCCACTTT.

The CDR3, as DNA: TGTGCCAGCTCACCACGGCCCCCTGGCTACGAGCAGTACTTC. Protein sequence: CASSPRPPGYEQYF. The J gene is TRBJ2-7, the V gene TRBV18; D is ambiguous. The CDR3 is made up of 14 amino acids. Deletions cut 1 base from V and 3 bases from J, with 10 bases between. CDR1 is KGHSH and CDR2 is LQKENI in the germline V gene.

This chain links TRBV27 with TRBJ2-7; D is perhaps TRBD1 (6 bases). V was cut by 6 bases and J by 1 base, with 16 bases left in between. The CDR3 sequence is 15 residues long. The V gene's germline CDR1 is MNHEY and CDR2 SMNVEV (reference sequence). CDR3 sequence (DNA): TGTGCCAGCAGAGCAGGGGCGTACCCATCCTACGAGCAGTACTTC. It is translated as CASRAGAYPSYEQYF.

V gene TRBV7-8 combines with J gene TRBJ1-5; 11 nucleotides agree with TRBD1. V lost 5 bases and J lost 5; bases outside the gene matches: 8. The CDR3 is 16 amino acids. Germline V gives CDR1 SGHVS, CDR2 FQNEAQ. The CDR3 here is CASSPRTGGGDQPQHF. The CDR3 DNA sequence: TGTGCCAGCAGCCCACGGACAGGGGGCGGTGATCAGCCCCAGCATTTT.

The chain carries TRBV10-3 and TRBJ1-4, with 9 bases identical to TRBD1. CDR1 ENHRY and CDR2 SYGVKD come from the germline V gene. CDR3 length: 16 residues. V shed 8 bases, J shed 0 bases, and the junction held 7 bases outside the gene matches. The CDR3 DNA reads TGTGCCATCTCACAGGGGGCGGCTTCAACTAATGAAAAACTGTTTTTT. Translating it yields CAISQGAASTNEKLFF.

The chain is built from TRBV6-5 and TRBJ2-3; D perhaps matches TRBD1 (6 bases). Trimming stripped 1 base from V and 1 base from J, with 9 bases between. Germline CDR1 is MNHEY and CDR2 is SVGAGI. The CDR3 runs 15 residues. The CDR3: CASSYLGQGTDTQYF. The CDR3 bases are TGTGCCAGCAGTTACTTGGGACAAGGCACAGATACGCAGTATTTT.

The V and J genes are TRBV6-6 and TRBJ2-5; D is undetermined. The CDR3 totals 14 residues. V was trimmed by 2 bases and J by 4 bases, leaving 11 bases between them. CDR1 MNHNY and CDR2 SVGAGI come from the germline V gene (reference sequence). CDR3 sequence (DNA): TGTGCCAGCAGTTACGTCCGAGGAAGAGAGACCCAGTACTTC. It codes for CASSYVRGRETQYF.

The rearrangement uses TRBV7-3 and TRBJ2-3; 10 bases line up with TRBD2. This CDR3 has 16 amino acids. The junction had 5 bases not matched to a gene; V was cut back by 5 bases and J by 0 bases. In germline, CDR1 is SGHTA, CDR2 FQGTGA. The CDR3 reads CASSPLAGGSTDTQYF. In nucleotides, the CDR3 is TGTGCCAGCAGCCCCTTAGCGGGGGGAAGCACAGATACGCAGTATTTT.

V usage is TRBV6-1 and J usage is TRBJ2-2; 14 nucleotides agree with TRBD2. V was pared by 4 bases and J by 6 bases, with 1 base of the junction left unmatched. The CDR3 length is 15 residues. Germline V gene data show CDR1 as MNHNS and CDR2 as SASEGT. As DNA, the CDR3 is TGTGCCAGCAGTGGACTAGCGGGGGGGCCCGGGGAGCTGTTTTTT. Translation gives CASSGLAGGPGELFF.

The V call is TRBV6-1, the J call TRBJ2-1; TRBD2 matches 8 bases. The CDR3 has 15 amino acids. Germline V gene lookup returns CDR1 MNHNS and CDR2 SASEGT. V trimming: 3 bases; J trimming: 10 bases; junction bases outside the gene matches: 11. CDR3 amino acids: CASSEPSGLLAEQFF. The CDR3 bases are TGTGCCAGCAGTGAGCCTAGCGGGCTTTTGGCCGAGCAGTTCTTC.

The V and J genes are TRBV7-8 and TRBJ2-7; 10 bases agree with TRBD2. The V gene's germline CDR1 is SGHVS and CDR2 FQNEAQ. This CDR3 comprises 12 residues. J was trimmed by 4 bases and V by 11 bases; bases with no gene match: 5. The CDR3 protein is CASRLAGYEQYF. In DNA form, the CDR3 reads TGTGCCTCCCGACTAGCGGGTTACGAGCAGTACTTC. Complete variable domain (other parts from reference TRBV7-8 and TRBJ2-7): GAGVSQSPRYKVAKRGQDVALRCDPISGHVSLFWYQQALGQGPEFLTYFQNEAQLDKSGLPSDRFFAERPEGSVSTLKIQRTQQEDSAVYLCASRLAGYEQYFGPGTRLTVT.

This clone occurred a few times. V gene TRBV19 combines with J gene TRBJ1-5; no clear D gene. Per the germline V gene, CDR1 is LNHDA and CDR2 is SQIVND (reference sequence). Deletions cut 3 bases from V and 0 bases from J, with 12 bases between. This CDR3 is 16 amino acids long. The CDR3 region has the DNA TGTGCCAGTAGTATGCTGCGACTACTTAGCAATCAGCCCCAGCATTTT. Translating gives CASSMLRLLSNQPQHF.

The V and J genes are TRBV6-5 and TRBJ1-1; D uncertain. The V end was cut by 6 bases, the J end by 4 bases, with 15 bases between. Germline CDR1 is MNHEY and CDR2 is SVGAGI. This CDR3 has 14 residues. The CDR3 sequence is CASRAEALGTEAFF. DNA of the CDR3: TGTGCCAGCAGAGCAGAGGCCTTGGGCACTGAAGCTTTCTTT.

The V call is TRBV9, the J call TRBJ2-1, with 10 bases fitting TRBD2. In germline, CDR1 is SGDLS, CDR2 YYNGEE. V gave up 3 bases and J gave up 6 bases; unmatched junction bases: 6. This CDR3 has 15 amino acids. Written as DNA, the CDR3 is TGTGCCAGCAGCGGGAGGCCTAGCGGGAGCAATGAGCAGTTCTTC. This encodes CASSGRPSGSNEQFF.